The 20 T cell receptor beta chains reported below all come from one sample, sequenced in a study of shared clonotypes between healthy human individuals. TCRdb keeps only in-frame clones here, not all; method: immunoSEQ multiplex PCR. The table lists 450,000 to 500,000 clones, approximately 80% of them singletons. Sequenced sample: PBMCs. The receptors shown here come from a woman aged 35 to 49 in good health. Some clones in this sample may be carry-over from other donors' samples.

The CDR3 DNA follows: TGTGCCAGCAGTTTATCGGAAGCGCTGAATGAGCAGTTCTTC. This codes for CASSLSEALNEQFF. This chain joins TRBV27 and TRBJ2-1, with unresolved D. Germline V gene sequence: CDR1 MNHEY, CDR2 SMNVEV (reference sequence). The CDR3 is 14 residues long. The V end was cut by 0 bases, the J end by 7 bases, with 10 bases between.

This clone was seen more than once but under ten times. The chain couples TRBV5-1 to TRBJ1-1; possibly TRBD1 for D (6 bases). Per the germline V gene, CDR1 is SGHRS and CDR2 is YFSETQ. The V gene lost 4 bases and the J gene lost 7 bases, with 23 bases spanning the gap. CDR3 length equals 16 residues. The DNA for the CDR3 is TGCGCCAGCAGCCCAATGAGTGGGGGCAAGGATGGTGAAGCTTTCTTT. Protein: CASSPMSGGKDGEAFF.

The V call is TRBV2, the J call TRBJ2-7; 11 nucleotides agree with TRBD2. After removal of 4 bases from V and 2 bases from J, the junction contained 4 bases not matched to a gene. The CDR3 extends over 15 amino acids. CDR1 is SNHLY and CDR2 is FYNNEI in the germline V gene. The CDR3 region has the DNA TGTGCCAGCAGTGCCCTGACTAGCGGGGCCTACGAGCAGTACTTC. As protein: CASSALTSGAYEQYF.

This clone was recorded only once. The genes are TRBV10-3 and TRBJ2-2; the D gene could be TRBD1 or TRBD2 (5 bases each). Germline V gene lookup returns CDR1 ENHRY and CDR2 SYGVKD. V gave up 0 bases and J gave up 2 bases, with 7 bases separating them. The length of the CDR3 is 15 residues. The CDR3 DNA follows: TGTGCCATCAGTGAGTCGGGGGACAACACCGGGGAGCTGTTTTTT. It yields the protein CAISESGDNTGELFF.

This clone was detected many times. The chain has TRBV30 and TRBJ2-3; D uncertain. Trimming removed 7 bases from V and 8 bases from J, with 16 bases in between. The CDR3 is made up of 12 amino acids. Germline V CDR1 and CDR2: GTSNPN, SVGIG (reference sequence). CDR3 coding DNA: TGTGCCTCCACCTGGGCCCATTCTACGCAGTATTTT. It is translated as CASTWAHSTQYF.

This clone was counted a few times. The genes are TRBV6-6 and TRBJ2-2; 12 bases align to TRBD2. J was trimmed by 13 bases and V by 6 bases; bases with no gene match: 12. This CDR3 is 15 amino acids long. The germline V gene has CDR1 MNHNY and CDR2 SVGAGI (reference sequence). The CDR3 loop reads CASSPLAGGPSGLFF. CDR3 sequence (DNA): TGTGCCAGCAGCCCCCTAGCGGGAGGGCCTTCGGGGCTGTTTTTT.

J is TRBJ2-6 and V is TRBV19; no clear D gene. The CDR3 has 15 amino acids. Germline CDR1 reads LNHDA; CDR2 reads SQIVND (reference sequence). The ends were cut back, 10 bases at V and 1 base at J, with 14 bases in the middle. For the CDR3, the DNA is TGTGCCACCGCCAGGTCCTTTTCTGGGGCCAACGTCCTGACTTTC. Translation: CATARSFSGANVLTF.

CDR3 coding DNA: TGTGCCAGCAGTGAAGCGCGGCAGCTAACCTACGAGCAGTACTTC. Translated, it gives CASSEARQLTYEQYF. The chain combines TRBV6-1 with TRBJ2-7, with no clear D. V was pared by 0 bases and J by 2 bases, with 11 bases between. This CDR3 spans 15 amino acids. Germline V gene sequence: CDR1 MNHNS, CDR2 SASEGT.

This clone has at least ten counts. This sequence joins TRBV4-3 and TRBJ1-5; possibly TRBD1 for D (5 bases). The germline V gene has CDR1 LGHNA and CDR2 YSLEER. V was shortened by 2 bases and J by 7 bases, with 15 bases between the two germline ends. This CDR3 comprises 15 residues. The CDR3 DNA reads TGCGCCAGCAGCCAATCGTGGCAGGGTGGCCAGCCCCAGCATTTT. Its protein is CASSQSWQGGQPQHF.

This clone was seen a single time. The chain uses TRBV28 and TRBJ2-7; TRBD1 or TRBD2 may be the D gene (5 bases each). The CDR3 has 13 residues. Per the germline V gene, CDR1 is MDHEN and CDR2 is SYDVKM. V was pared by 6 bases and J by 3 bases, with 12 bases between. The CDR3 DNA sequence: TGTGCCAGCAGCTCCGGGGCTGTCTACGAGCAGTACTTC. Amino acid sequence: CASSSGAVYEQYF.

This clone was observed a few times. The rearrangement uses TRBV5-6 and TRBJ2-5; D perhaps matches TRBD1 (6 bases). Trimming removed 4 bases at V and 5 bases at J, with 12 bases between. The germline gives CDR1 SGHDT, CDR2 YYEEEE. The CDR3 runs 13 residues. In DNA, the CDR3 is TGTGCCAGCAGCGTCGGGACATTCGAGACCCAGTACTTC. Its protein is CASSVGTFETQYF.

The chain uses TRBV30 and TRBJ2-5; possibly TRBD1 or TRBD2 for D (7 bases each). Germline CDR1 GTSNPN, CDR2 SVGIG (reference sequence). The CDR3 runs 12 residues. CDR3 sequence: CSLGRGGETQYF. DNA for the CDR3: TGTTCCCTGGGCAGGGGGGGCGAGACCCAGTACTTC.

Concerning this clone itself: One end of the junction does not line up with germline, which may come from a read error. This chain uses TRBV7-7 with TRBJ2-1; 11 nucleotides agree with TRBD2. This CDR3 has 15 residues. The V gene's germline CDR1 is SSHAT and CDR2 FNYEAQ (reference sequence). The CDR3, as DNA: TGTGCTAGCAGCCCCACACTAGCGGGAGTGAAGGAGCAGTTCTTC. This gives the protein CASSPTLAGVKEQFF.

The chain recombines TRBV28 with TRBJ1-3; D possibly corresponds to TRBD1 (6 bases). The CDR3 extends over 17 amino acids. Germline CDR1 is MDHEN and CDR2 is SYDVKM. Trimming removed 2 bases at V and 0 bases at J, with 14 bases between. CDR3 amino acids: CASSLQAGVGSGNTIYF. DNA for the CDR3: TGTGCCAGCAGTTTACAGGCAGGGGTAGGCTCTGGAAACACCATATATTTT.

The chain links TRBV27 to TRBJ2-7, with D possibly TRBD1 on 6 matching bases. V was clipped by 5 bases and J by 5 bases, with 22 bases between them. CDR1 is MNHEY, CDR2 SMNVEV, per germline (reference sequence). The CDR3 has 16 amino acids. The DNA for the CDR3 is TGTGCCAGCAGTCCCCAAGGGACACCGAAGCTTCACGAGCAGTACTTC. This sequence encodes CASSPQGTPKLHEQYF.

The chain employs TRBV12-5 and TRBJ2-1, with 16 bases fitting TRBD2. The V and J ends lost 1 base and 4 bases, in that order; junction bases with no gene match: 19. Germline CDR1 is LGHNT and CDR2 is FRNRAP. The length of the CDR3 is 23 residues. DNA of the CDR3: TGTGCTAGTGGTTTGGGCAGGAGGGGACTAGCGGGAGGGCCCCTTGGCGGGTACAATGAGCAGTTCTTC. Amino acid sequence: CASGLGRRGLAGGPLGGYNEQFF. Variable domain in full (rest from reference TRBV12-5 and TRBJ2-1): DARVTQTPRHKVTEMGQEVTMRCQPILGHNTVFWYRQTMMQGLELLAYFRNRAPLDDSGMPKDRFSAEMPDATLATLKIQPSEPRDSAVYFCASGLGRRGLAGGPLGGYNEQFFGPGTRLTVL.

Turning to this clone: The same CDR3 arises from other DNA sequences in this sample as well. J is TRBJ1-5 and V is TRBV28; D is unclear. Trimming pared 5 bases from V and 4 bases from J, leaving 3 bases between. CDR3 length: 11 residues. Germline lookup yields CDR1 MDHEN and CDR2 SYDVKM. CDR3 in DNA: TGTGCCAGCAGTCTGAATCAGCCCCAGCATTTT. Protein sequence: CASSLNQPQHF.

This clone was observed a single time. The chain recombines TRBV5-1 with TRBJ2-3; unclear D gene. V lost 0 bases and J 3 bases, leaving 11 bases between the germline ends. CDR1 is SGHRS, CDR2 YFSETQ, per germline. The CDR3 contains 15 residues. DNA of the CDR3: TGCGCCAGCAGCTTGGGGTCAGGTACTACAGATACGCAGTATTTT. Protein product: CASSLGSGTTDTQYF.

With respect to this clone: Other DNA sequences in this sample translate to the same CDR3. This rearrangement joins TRBV5-1 to TRBJ2-7; 7 bases line up with TRBD1. CDR3 length equals 14 residues. CDR1 and CDR2 from the germline V gene are SGHRS and YFSETQ. J was trimmed by 2 bases and V by 0 bases; bases with no gene match: 2. The CDR3 loop reads CASSLGQGPYEQYF. DNA of the CDR3: TGCGCCAGCAGCTTGGGACAGGGTCCCTACGAGCAGTACTTC. The full variable domain, with the rest looked up from reference TRBV5-1 and TRBJ2-7, is KAGVTQTPRYLIKTRGQQVTLSCSPISGHRSVSWYQQTPGQGLQFLFEYFSETQRNKGNFPGRFSGRQFSNSRSEMNVSTLELGDSALYLCASSLGQGPYEQYFGPGTRLTVT.

On this clone itself: Other DNA sequences from this sample encode an identical CDR3 as well. The chain uses TRBV30 and TRBJ1-3; D uncertain. V shed 3 bases and J shed 4 bases, with 7 bases lying between them. The germline CDR1 and CDR2 sequences are GTSNPN and SVGIG (reference sequence). The CDR3 loop spans 12 amino acids. The CDR3 DNA is TGTGCCTGGAGCCCGGGCGGAAACACCATATATTTT. Translated: CAWSPGGNTIYF.